This T cell receptor beta chain originates from a study of response to subunit inactivated influenza vaccine (dated by TCRdb to the late 2010s). Describing the broader study: Deep quantitative profiling of the T cell receptor repertoire was used in the study to follow responses to a trivalent subunit inactivated influenza vaccine.

A remark on this clonotype: Its antigen has not been determined. Per-base quality was not reported, and no clone a single base away is much larger than it.

Library generation was performed with RT-PCR. For sequencing, an Illumina HiSeq 2500 was employed. TCRdb took the public reads, trimmed them with fastp at Q25, ran MiXCR for clone calling and kept in-frame beta chains. Rows are unified per CDR3 protein, each entry keeping the most common DNA and genes. The sample table records roughly 650,000 distinct CDR3 sequences; about 15% of these occur just once. The ten biggest clones cover more than 9% of the sample. From the germline V gene (reference sequence), CDR1 is DFQATT and CDR2 is SNEGSKA. Trimming takes 3 bases from V and 4 bases from J, and the germline ends sit 4 bases apart. The CDR3 runs 10 amino acids, cysteine and phenylalanine included. Only the CDR3 DNA is retained, 30 bases long and in frame from the first base. The paper's findings and limits, for the study overall: It was suggested by the authors that each seasonal influenza vaccination may recruit only a limited number of new T cells.

The V and J segments used are TRBV20-1 and TRBJ2-7; too little of a D gene remains to name it. The sample was PBMCs from blood, taken about 11 days after vaccination. The receptor was isolated from a man between 45 and 60 years old who received an inactivated influenza vaccine. Donor details come from another sample of the same person, matched by shared clones. The DNA sequence follows: TGCAGTGCTAGGTGGTACGAGCAGTACTTC. Its protein product is CSARWYEQYF.